Following are 27 T cell receptor beta chains from one sample sequenced in a study of shared clonotypes between healthy human individuals. TCRdb keeps only in-frame clones here, not all; method: immunoSEQ multiplex PCR. This sample has some 1.1 million clones, with 60% to 85% found just once. Material for sequencing was memory CD4+ T cells from PBMCs. Noted subset: CD45RA-negative fraction. All receptors come from a man aged 18 to 35 in good health. Some clones in this sample may be carry-over from other donors' samples.

Turning to this clone: Other DNA variants within this sample encode the same CDR3. The rearrangement joins TRBV30 to TRBJ2-5, with D perhaps matching TRBD1 (5 bases). Germline V CDR1 and CDR2: GTSNPN, SVGIG (reference sequence). The germline V and J ends were trimmed by 2 bases and 4 bases, with 8 bases remaining between them. The CDR3 is 12 amino acids. The CDR3 DNA is TGTGCCTGGAGTCCTAGGGGAGAGACCCAGTACTTC. This codes for CAWSPRGETQYF.

V gene TRBV2 combines with J gene TRBJ2-3; 7 bases map to TRBD1. The CDR3 contains 15 residues. The germline V gene has CDR1 SNHLY and CDR2 FYNNEI. V shed 8 bases and J 4 bases; nucleotides not matched to a gene: 12. CDR3 sequence (DNA): TGTGCCAGCGCCCTGGACAGTCAGGGGGCAGATACGCAGTATTTT. This gives the protein CASALDSQGADTQYF.

In this sample, this clone turned up many times. V is TRBV5-1 and J is TRBJ2-3, with unresolved D. The CDR3 spans 14 residues. CDR1 is SGHRS and CDR2 is YFSETQ in the germline V gene. V was cut by 4 bases and J by 4 bases, with 13 bases left in between. CDR3 in DNA: TGCGCCAGCAGCCGGGTCAGTAGGGCAGATACGCAGTATTTT. It specifies CASSRVSRADTQYF.

The sample holds a few counts of this clone. V and J are TRBV18 and TRBJ2-7; no clear D gene. This CDR3 region has 14 residues. With 5 bases removed from V and 6 bases from J, the gap between germline ends came to 17 bases. From germline, CDR1 is KGHSH and CDR2 LQKENI. The CDR3 spells CASSKLGSGAEQYF. In DNA form, the CDR3 reads TGTGCCAGCTCAAAGTTGGGTTCAGGAGCCGAGCAGTACTTC.

This clone was recorded once. The V and J genes are TRBV18 and TRBJ1-1, with D possibly being TRBD1 (5 bases). CDR1 and CDR2 (germline): KGHSH, LQKENI. V lost 3 bases, J lost 5 bases, and 10 bases lay in between. The CDR3 has 13 residues. CDR3 nucleotides: TGTGCCAGCTCACCTGTCAGGGTGACTGAAGCTTTCTTT. Its protein product is CASSPVRVTEAFF.

This clone turned up a few times. The chain uses TRBV2 and TRBJ1-1; D gene unclear. The CDR3 is 12 residues long. The germline V and J ends were trimmed by 6 bases and 5 bases, with 10 bases remaining between them. Germline loops: CDR1 SNHLY, CDR2 FYNNEI. CDR3 sequence (DNA): TGTGCCAGCAGCACCCAAAGGACTGAAGCTTTCTTT. It translates to CASSTQRTEAFF.

The chain has TRBV2 and TRBJ2-3; no firm D call. The germline CDR1 and CDR2 sequences are SNHLY and FYNNEI. The CDR3 covers 14 residues. V lost 5 bases to trimming and J lost 0 bases, with 9 bases between them. This CDR3 is CASSFVGSTDTQYF. CDR3 DNA sequence: TGTGCCAGCAGTTTTGTCGGTAGCACAGATACGCAGTATTTT.

V and J are TRBV6-1 and TRBJ2-2, with 8 bases lining up with TRBD1. In germline, CDR1 is MNHNS, CDR2 SASEGT. The CDR3 contains 15 residues. Unmatched junction bases numbered 3, after V lost 6 bases and J lost 0 bases. The CDR3 DNA reads TGTGCCAGCAGGGGGGACAGGCCGAACACCGGGGAGCTGTTTTTT. This encodes CASRGDRPNTGELFF.

This clone is a singleton in its sample. J is TRBJ2-3 and V is TRBV9; D remains unclear. Germline CDR1 SGDLS, CDR2 YYNGEE. The ends were cut back, 3 bases at V and 5 bases at J, with 10 bases in the middle. The CDR3 has 13 amino acids. CDR3 in DNA: TGTGCCAGCAGCGCCTTTATTGGAGATACGCAGTATTTT. Its translation: CASSAFIGDTQYF.

This clone has just a few counts. The chain links TRBV2 to TRBJ1-4, with 11 bases fitting TRBD1. Unmatched junction bases numbered 6, after V lost 5 bases and J lost 7 bases. The germline V gene has CDR1 SNHLY and CDR2 FYNNEI. The CDR3 has 15 residues. For the CDR3, the DNA is TGTGCCAGCAGTAAAGGACAGGGGGCCAGTGAAAAACTGTTTTTT. It translates to CASSKGQGASEKLFF.

This clone was counted only a few times. The chain is built from TRBV19 and TRBJ2-7; 13 nucleotides match TRBD2. The CDR3 runs 14 residues. CDR1 and CDR2 from the germline V gene are LNHDA and SQIVND (reference sequence). V trimming: 4 bases; J trimming: 4 bases; junction bases outside the gene matches: 1. The CDR3 loop is CASSRLAGGYEQYF. The CDR3 nucleotides are TGTGCCAGTAGTAGACTAGCGGGGGGATACGAGCAGTACTTC.

This chain joins TRBV7-8 and TRBJ2-2, with 14 bases fitting TRBD2. CDR3 length: 16 amino acids. Germline V gives CDR1 SGHVS, CDR2 FQNEAQ. V gave up 3 bases and J gave up 5 bases; unmatched junction bases: 2. This CDR3 reads CASSFRTSGRTGELFF. The CDR3 region has the DNA TGTGCCAGCAGCTTTAGGACTAGCGGGAGGACCGGGGAGCTGTTTTTT. Complete variable domain (other parts from reference TRBV7-8 and TRBJ2-2): GAGVSQSPRYKVAKRGQDVALRCDPISGHVSLFWYQQALGQGPEFLTYFQNEAQLDKSGLPSDRFFAERPEGSVSTLKIQRTQQEDSAVYLCASSFRTSGRTGELFFGEGSRLTVL.

The CDR3 here is CASSLAAPSYEQYF. In DNA form, the CDR3 reads TGTGCCAGCAGCTTAGCAGCGCCGTCCTACGAGCAGTACTTC. This chain connects TRBV7-6 to TRBJ2-7; no clear D gene. Germline values: CDR1 SGHVS, CDR2 FNYEAQ. The CDR3 loop spans 14 amino acids. V lost 0 bases to trimming and J lost 1 base, with 7 bases between them.

The chain couples TRBV28 to TRBJ2-3; D uncertain. V was trimmed by 8 bases and J by 0 bases, leaving 15 bases between them. From germline, CDR1 is MDHEN and CDR2 SYDVKM. This CDR3 comprises 15 residues. CDR3 nucleotides: TGTGCCAGCCGTCGGATTTCATCTAGCACAGATACGCAGTATTTT. Protein product: CASRRISSSTDTQYF.

The V call is TRBV5-4, the J call TRBJ2-2; possibly TRBD1 for D (5 bases). V was pared by 0 bases and J by 6 bases, with 6 bases between. Germline loops: CDR1 SGHNT, CDR2 YYREEE (reference sequence). The length of the CDR3 is 13 residues. CDR3 sequence reads: CASSLAGPGELFF. In DNA, the CDR3 is TGTGCCAGCAGCTTGGCAGGGCCCGGGGAGCTGTTTTTT.

This chain links TRBV5-4 with TRBJ2-6; no reliable D call. V gave up 0 bases and J gave up 0 bases, with 13 bases separating them. The CDR3 contains 18 residues. Germline V gene data show CDR1 as SGHNT and CDR2 as YYREEE (reference sequence). The CDR3 sequence: CASSLGSLPISGANVLTF. The CDR3 DNA reads as TGTGCCAGCAGCTTGGGCAGTTTACCGATCTCTGGGGCCAACGTCCTGACTTTC.

The chain carries TRBV19 and TRBJ1-1; D unresolved. Trimming took off 3 bases at V and 4 bases at J, with 6 bases between the two ends. The CDR3 spans 12 residues. The germline CDR1 and CDR2 sequences are LNHDA and SQIVND (reference sequence). CDR3 loop: CASSMTGTEAFF. CDR3 in DNA: TGTGCCAGTAGTATGACGGGCACTGAAGCTTTCTTT.

The chain employs TRBV30 and TRBJ2-2; perhaps TRBD2 as D (5 bases). V lost 3 bases and J lost 5, with 19 bases in between. The length of the CDR3 is 16 residues. Per germline, CDR1 GTSNPN and CDR2 SVGIG (reference sequence). CDR3 coding DNA: TGTGCCTGGAGGGACCCTCGGGGTTTTGAGACCGGGGAGCTGTTTTTT. Its translation: CAWRDPRGFETGELFF.

There are a few counts of this clone. V is TRBV29-1 and J is TRBJ1-5, with 8 bases fitting TRBD1. V lost 5 bases to trimming and J lost 6 bases; unmatched junction nucleotides: 9. CDR1 and CDR2 (germline): SQVTM, ANQGSEA. The CDR3 is made up of 14 amino acids. The CDR3 reads CSVRDGQGGQPQHF. DNA for the CDR3: TGCAGCGTTAGGGATGGACAGGGAGGTCAGCCCCAGCATTTT.

V and J are TRBV7-2 and TRBJ2-7, with 11 nucleotides matching TRBD1. From germline, CDR1 is SGHTA and CDR2 FQGNSA. Trimming removed 6 bases from V and 2 bases from J; junction bases left unmatched: 3. CDR3 length equals 14 residues. In nucleotides, the CDR3 is TGTGCCAGCAGGGGACAGGGGGTGACCTACGAGCAGTACTTC. It translates to CASRGQGVTYEQYF.

The chain employs TRBV30 and TRBJ2-4; 12 nucleotides match TRBD2. The CDR3 is 22 residues long. The germline CDR1 and CDR2 sequences are GTSNPN and SVGIG (reference sequence). J gave up 0 bases and V 1 base, and 19 bases lay outside the gene matches. CDR3 region: CAWSGLAGDQRKPSLAKNIQYF. The DNA of the CDR3 is TGTGCCTGGAGTGGACTAGCGGGAGACCAGCGAAAACCCTCCTTAGCCAAAAACATTCAGTACTTC.

The V and J genes are TRBV5-5 and TRBJ1-1; weak D call: TRBD1 (5 bases). CDR3 length equals 14 residues. V lost 0 bases and J 3 bases, leaving 9 bases between the germline ends. CDR1 and CDR2 from the germline V gene are SGHKS and YYEKEE (reference sequence). This CDR3 reads CASSLVRVDTEAFF. The CDR3 DNA reads as TGTGCCAGCAGCTTGGTCAGGGTCGACACTGAAGCTTTCTTT.

J is TRBJ2-3 and V is TRBV18; 10 bases map to TRBD2. Trimming cost V 3 bases and J 2 bases; bases outside gene matches: 5. The CDR3 contains 16 residues. Germline V gene data show CDR1 as KGHSH and CDR2 as LQKENI. Here the CDR3 DNA reads TGTGCCAGCTCACCCCAAGCGGGAGGGATCACAGATACGCAGTATTTT. It yields the protein CASSPQAGGITDTQYF.

The sample holds many counts of this clone. The CDR3 DNA reads as TGTGCCAGCAGAACTGAGCGGGAGGGAGGCCGCGAGCAGTACTTC. It is translated as CASRTEREGGREQYF. The chain joins TRBV27 to TRBJ2-7; 10 bases are a match to TRBD2. V shed 6 bases, J shed 6 bases, and the junction held 11 bases outside the gene matches. This CDR3 has 15 residues. Germline V gives CDR1 MNHEY, CDR2 SMNVEV (reference sequence).

This clone has only a few counts. The chain has TRBV11-3 and TRBJ1-1, with D hard to call. This CDR3 has 12 amino acids. Germline V gene sequence: CDR1 SGHNT, CDR2 YENEEA. V dropped 7 bases and J dropped 3 bases, with 9 bases sitting between them. The CDR3, as DNA: TGTGCCAGCACCACCCGCTACACTGAAGCTTTCTTT. This sequence encodes CASTTRYTEAFF.

The V gene is TRBV7-3, the J gene TRBJ2-1; weak D call: TRBD2 (5 bases). From germline, CDR1 is SGHTA and CDR2 FQGTGA. There are 14 residues in the CDR3. Trimming removed 5 bases at V and 0 bases at J, with 8 bases between. This chain's CDR3 is CASSPGSSYNEQFF. The CDR3, as DNA: TGTGCCAGCAGCCCGGGGAGCTCCTACAATGAGCAGTTCTTC.

The V gene is TRBV27, the J gene TRBJ2-7; D unresolved. V lost 0 bases and J 2 bases, leaving 8 bases between the germline ends. There are 14 residues in the CDR3. Germline values: CDR1 MNHEY, CDR2 SMNVEV (reference sequence). CDR3 amino acids: CASSLSIVPYEQYF. The CDR3 DNA follows: TGTGCCAGCAGTTTATCGATCGTCCCCTACGAGCAGTACTTC.